This T cell receptor (beta chain) comes out of a study of beta chain features in type 1 diabetes. TCRB transcripts that were expressed got sequenced, as all of the isolated RNA had been reverse transcribed. The method was immunoSEQ multiplex PCR; TCRdb's version includes in-frame clones alone and lacks a portion of them. The sample comprises hundreds of thousands of clones, 13% of which are singletons, and 0.022% rests with the top ten. The table lists this clone with a few counts. Its cognate antigen is unknown. In the same sample, other DNA sequences code for this CDR3. Study-level results: TCRB CDR3s from Type 1 diabetes patients were moderately but significantly shorter in all four CD4+ subsets.

Source material: naive CD4+ T cells from blood. This receptor was taken from a young man with type 1 diabetes.

CDR3 DNA: TGTGCCAGTAGCCCCGGGACTGGCTCCTACGAGCAGTACTTC. This gives the protein CASSPGTGSYEQYF. The chain carries TRBV19 and TRBJ2-7; D is perhaps TRBD2 (6 bases). Per germline, CDR1 LNHDA and CDR2 SQIVND (reference sequence). The CDR3 is 14 amino acids. Trimming pared 6 bases from V and 0 bases from J, leaving 12 bases between.